The table lists the clone carrying this T cell receptor (beta chain) with a few counts. Its specificity is not known. Germline CDR1 is SQVTM and CDR2 is ANQGSEA. Trimming at V came to 6 bases and at J to 3 bases, leaving 9 bases not matched to a gene. This CDR3 has 14 residues. The use of a sample-barcoded 5' primer and a J-beta primer mix characterized a second PCR of roughly 6 to 12 cycles. MiXCR was run by TCRdb on the 5' RACE reads, yielding one entry per CDR3 protein. The table includes about 900,000 distinct CDR3 sequences, about 44% detected once. Total RNA amounts of at least 6 micrograms were extracted per sample. These data come from a study of blood T cells in healthy people across ages. The study's findings and limits: Bulk PBMC profiling left naive and antigen-experienced comparisons inconclusive.

The TCR originated in a man in his thirties or forties in good health. The J gene is TRBJ2-7, the V gene TRBV29-1; 9 bases align to TRBD2. The material sequenced was blood. CDR3 nucleotides: TGCAGCGTCCTTGGGGCTAGCGGGAACTACGAGCAGTACTTC. Translated, it gives CSVLGASGNYEQYF.